This is a list of T cell receptor beta chains from one sample in a study of T cells in Graves' hyperthyroidism and ophthalmopathy. TCRdb redid the calling of the multiplex PCR reads with MiXCR, one entry per CDR3 protein. The profile shows over 250,000 distinct CDR3 sequences, 20% to 30% of them singletons. What was sequenced was blood. The receptor set was obtained from a man aged 35-49 years with Graves' hyperthyroidism that later progressed to Graves' ophthalmopathy. Each CDR3 is given with its conserved first and last residue. A D gene is named only where the DNA matches it firmly. Not every row has a clone size; where given, it reads once, few, many or a size class.

TGTGCCAGTAGTACCCAGCACCGGGGCAGCTCCTACGAGCAGTACTTC	CASSTQHRGSSYEQYF	TRBV19	TRBJ2-7	NA	many
TGTGCCAGCAGCTCCCCTTTAAGACAGGGGGCCCGCTACGAGCAGTACTTC	CASSSPLRQGARYEQYF	TRBV27	TRBJ2-7	TRBD1	many
TGTGCCAGCAGTTTATCACAGGGGCTCACCCCGATCTATGGCTACACCTTC	CASSLSQGLTPIYGYTF	TRBV28	TRBJ1-2	TRBD1	NA
TGTGCCAGCAGGCCTGGGGGTAGAAACATTCAGTACTTC	CASRPGGRNIQYF	TRBV6-1	TRBJ2-4	NA	few
TGCGCCAGCAGTAGGGGACAGGAGGATGGCTACACCTTC	CASSRGQEDGYTF	TRBV5-1	TRBJ1-2	TRBD1	many
TGTGCCAGCAGTTACATGCAGGGGGGAAATCAGCCCCAGCATTTT	CASSYMQGGNQPQHF	TRBV6-2/TRBV6-3	TRBJ1-5	TRBD1	many
TGTGCCATACAGGGGTTCTATGGCTACACCTTC	CAIQGFYGYTF	TRBV10-3	TRBJ1-2	TRBD1	NA
TGTGCCACCAGCGGTGGGTACACTGAAGCTTTCTTT	CATSGGYTEAFF	TRBV15	TRBJ1-1	NA	many
TGTGCCAGCAGCTCCACCACAGGGACGGGCGAGCAGTACTTC	CASSSTTGTGEQYF	TRBV11-2	TRBJ2-7	NA	many
TGTGCCAGCAGTTTTCGCGGGGGAGCAGGGGCATGGCCCGTCTCCTACGAGCAGTACTTC	CASSFRGGAGAWPVSYEQYF	TRBV27	TRBJ2-7	NA	many
TGTGCCAGTAGTACACTAGCGGGAGTAGGCGAGCAGTACTTC	CASSTLAGVGEQYF	TRBV19	TRBJ2-7	TRBD2	many
TGTGCCAGCACACAAGGGGGGTTTGGCTACACCTTC	CASTQGGFGYTF	TRBV12-3/TRBV12-4	TRBJ1-2	NA	NA
TGTGCCAGCAACCGGGACAGGACAAACTATGGCTACACCTTC	CASNRDRTNYGYTF	TRBV6-1	TRBJ1-2	TRBD1	many
TGTGCCAGCAGTTTAATATTCGGCGGTGGGAGTGGGGAGACCCAGTACTTC	CASSLIFGGGSGETQYF	TRBV12-3/TRBV12-4	TRBJ2-5	NA	many
TGCAGTGCTGGACTAGTACAAGAGACCCAGTACTTC	CSAGLVQETQYF	TRBV20-1	TRBJ2-5	TRBD2	NA
TGTGCCAGCACCCCCTCGGGGAGGAACACTGAAGCTTTCTTT	CASTPSGRNTEAFF	TRBV25-1	TRBJ1-1	NA	many
TGTGCCAGCAGCCCTCGGACTCGACAGGACTACGAGCAGTACTTC	CASSPRTRQDYEQYF	TRBV7-9	TRBJ2-7	NA	many
TGTGCCGCCTCAAGGGGTCATGAGACCCAGTACTTC	CAASRGHETQYF	TRBV15	TRBJ2-5	NA	many
TGCAGTGCTAGAGAGTTCATGACTCCCCTGCGGGAGACCCAGTACTTC	CSAREFMTPLRETQYF	TRBV20-1	TRBJ2-5	NA	NA
TGTGCCAGCAGTCCTACAGGGTCCACTGAAGCTTTCTTT	CASSPTGSTEAFF	TRBV12-3/TRBV12-4	TRBJ1-1	NA	many
TGCAGTGCTAATTCAGGACTAGCGGGAGTTGTGAACGAGCAGTACTTC	CSANSGLAGVVNEQYF	TRBV20-1	TRBJ2-7	TRBD2	many
TGTGCCAGCAGTACGATCTACGAGCAGTACTTC	CASSTIYEQYF	TRBV6-2/TRBV6-3	TRBJ2-7	NA	once
TGTGCCAGCAGTTTCCAAGACAGGTTAATCTACGAGCAGTACTTC	CASSFQDRLIYEQYF	TRBV28	TRBJ2-7	NA	many
TGCGCCAGCAGCTTGGGCCAGACTAGCCAGATCTACGAGCAGTACTTC	CASSLGQTSQIYEQYF	TRBV5-1	TRBJ2-7	TRBD2	many
TGTGCCAGCAGTTTCCCCCTCGAGGGCTCGAACACAGATACGCAGTATTTT	CASSFPLEGSNTDTQYF	TRBV12-3/TRBV12-4	TRBJ2-3	NA	few